A selection of T cell receptor beta chains follows, all from one sample in a study of human T cells and chemical hapten exposure. TCRdb re-derived calls from the RACE reads in MiXCR, one entry per CDR3 protein. Altogether 270,000 or so distinct CDR3 sequences are present, around 7% being singletons, with the ten largest covering 1.2%. Sequenced material: whole blood, taken in connection with sensitization to the hapten diphenylcyclopropenone (DPC). The receptors come from a man between 18 and 35 years old with alopecia areata. Some clones in this sample may be carry-over from other donors' samples. The CDR3 runs from the conserved cysteine through the conserved F or W.

v_call: TRBV7-2
cdr3_aa: CASSLGTGLGELFF

v_call: TRBV7-9
cdr3_aa: CASSLDSNSYEQYF

v_call: TRBV6-1
cdr3_aa: CASSDGRVAINEQFF

v_call: TRBV12-3/TRBV12-4
cdr3_aa: CASSSHPDLTGIQHF

v_call: TRBV3-1
cdr3_aa: CASSGGHSNQPQHF

v_call: TRBV9
cdr3_aa: CASDKVGETQYF

v_call: TRBV28
cdr3_aa: CASSGLAGLNEQFF

v_call: TRBV4-3
cdr3_aa: CASSQFTADTQYF

v_call: TRBV4-2
cdr3_aa: CASNPMTGGNEKLFF

v_call: TRBV28
cdr3_aa: CATQGTTDTQYF

v_call: TRBV10-3
cdr3_aa: CAISESLGSGRLDNEQFF

v_call: TRBV4-2
cdr3_aa: CASSQDIAGLSQGDTQYF

v_call: TRBV18
cdr3_aa: CASSPVEGGLDHNEQFF

v_call: TRBV12-3/TRBV12-4
cdr3_aa: CASSLLVRTEAFF

v_call: TRBV4-3
cdr3_aa: CASSQDLGSATNEKLFF

v_call: TRBV7-9
cdr3_aa: CASSPRPSQETQYF

v_call: TRBV7-9
cdr3_aa: CASAESGTEGNYGYTF

v_call: TRBV9
cdr3_aa: CASSVDHQNIQYF

v_call: TRBV28
cdr3_aa: CAEGRHPYEQYF

v_call: TRBV14
cdr3_aa: CASSQDRGTQYF